What follows describes a single T cell receptor beta chain. No antigen is known for it. Here immunoSEQ multiplex PCR was the method, and the copy in TCRdb shows in-frame clones only, minus some. The table lists roughly 120,000 clones, around 89% of them singletons. Trimming took 6 bases from V and 5 from J; bases not matched to a gene: 7. This CDR3 is 15 amino acids long. The germline CDR1 and CDR2 sequences are SNHLY and FYNNEI. The source of the sample is a study of T cell responses to AZD1222 COVID-19 vaccine. Study conclusions and caveats: Nearly half of spike-specific TCRs reportedly go after variant regions that carry no mutations. CD4 TCRs associated with vaccination spanned spike, dominating at 160-218 and 743-854.

The TCR comes from an adult who received the AZD1222 COVID-19 vaccine. The sample in question was peripheral blood, obtained 28 days after the second AZD1222 dose. The rearrangement links TRBV2 to TRBJ2-3; TRBD2 matches 11 bases. The CDR3 DNA reads as TGTGCCAGCAGCAGACTAGCGGGAAGGGGAGATACGCAGTATTTT. Translating it yields CASSRLAGRGDTQYF. The full variable domain, with the rest looked up from reference TRBV2 and TRBJ2-3, is EPEVTQTPSHQVTQMGQEVILRCVPISNHLYFYWYRQILGQKVEFLVSFYNNEISEKSEIFDDQFSVERPDGSNFTLKIRSTKLEDSAMYFCASSRLAGRGDTQYFGPGTRLTVL.